This T cell receptor (beta chain) was profiled in a study of blood T cells in healthy people across ages. Findings and caveats of the study: Diversity of TCR beta per million T cells declined in a roughly linear way with age.

A sample-barcoded 5' primer and a J-beta primer mix were used in a second PCR of roughly 7 to 12 cycles. From the 5' RACE reads, TCRdb called clonotypes with MiXCR, one entry per CDR3 protein. The sample gives around 1,100,000 distinct CDR3 sequences, 35% to 45% of which show up once; around 13% is in the top ten. There are a few counts of this clonotype. Its antigen is unidentified. The CDR3 is 13 amino acids. Germline-derived CDR1 and CDR2 are MNHEY and SMNVEV (reference sequence). Trimming shortened V by 3 bases and J by 5 bases, and 10 bases separated the two germline ends. The V and J genes are TRBV27 and TRBJ1-2, with D perhaps matching TRBD1 (6 bases). The TCR originated in a man aged 18 to 29 in good health. The sequenced sample consisted of blood. CDR3 protein: CASSFPQGYGYTF. Here the CDR3 DNA reads TGTGCCAGCAGTTTCCCGCAGGGGTATGGCTACACCTTC.